Sequencing of this T cell receptor beta chain was carried out in a study of T cell responses to AZD1222 COVID-19 vaccine. Germline CDR1 LGHDT, CDR2 YNNKEL (reference sequence). The CDR3 sequence is 16 residues long. The junction had 8 bases not matched to a gene; V was cut back by 0 bases and J by 5 bases. A remark on this clone: The antigen is unknown.

Study-level points and caveats: Two AZD1222 doses significantly raised spike-specific TCR breadth and depth over controls. Sampling captured repertoires only after the peak T cell response. White British people made up most donors, females outnumbered males, and clonal diversity was possibly underestimated.

Data came from immunoSEQ multiplex PCR; TCRdb stores just in-frame clones and leaves some out. The sample yields about 110,000 clones, around 90% seen once. The chain links TRBV3-1 (or the pseudogene TRBV3-2) to TRBJ2-5; TRBD1 matches 8 bases. The TCR was taken from an adult who received the AZD1222 COVID-19 vaccine. The source was peripheral blood, collected 28 days after the second AZD1222 dose. Here the CDR3 reads CASSQDIQGAGETQYF. Written as DNA, the CDR3 is TGTGCCAGCAGCCAAGATATCCAGGGGGCGGGGGAGACCCAGTACTTC.